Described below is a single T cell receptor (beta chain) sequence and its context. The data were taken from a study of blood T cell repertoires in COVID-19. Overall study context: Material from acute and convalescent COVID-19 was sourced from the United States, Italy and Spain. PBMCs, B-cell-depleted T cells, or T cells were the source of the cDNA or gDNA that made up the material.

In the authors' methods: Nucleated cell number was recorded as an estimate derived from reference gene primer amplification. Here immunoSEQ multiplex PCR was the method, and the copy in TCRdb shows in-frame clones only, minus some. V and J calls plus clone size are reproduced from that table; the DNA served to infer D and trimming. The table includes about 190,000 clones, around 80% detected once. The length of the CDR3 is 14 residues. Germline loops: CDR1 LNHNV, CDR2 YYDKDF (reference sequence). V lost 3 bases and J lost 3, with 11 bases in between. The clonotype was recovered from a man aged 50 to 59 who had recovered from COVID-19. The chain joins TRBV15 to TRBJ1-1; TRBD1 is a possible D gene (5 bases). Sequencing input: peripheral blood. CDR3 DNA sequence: TGTGCCACCAGCAGTAGACGGGGGGACACTGAAGCTTTCTTT. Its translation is CATSSRRGDTEAFF.